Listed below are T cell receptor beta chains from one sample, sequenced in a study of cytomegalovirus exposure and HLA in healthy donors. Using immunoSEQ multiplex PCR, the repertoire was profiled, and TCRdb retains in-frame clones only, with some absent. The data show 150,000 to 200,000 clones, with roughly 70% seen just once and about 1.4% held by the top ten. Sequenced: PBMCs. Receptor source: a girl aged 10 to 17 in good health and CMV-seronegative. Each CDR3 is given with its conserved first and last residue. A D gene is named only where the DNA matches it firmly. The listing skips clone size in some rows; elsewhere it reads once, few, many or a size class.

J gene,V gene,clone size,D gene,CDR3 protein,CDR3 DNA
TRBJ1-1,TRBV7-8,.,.,CASSLVGNPLADAEAFF,TGTGCCAGCAGCTTAGTAGGTAATCCTTTAGCGGACGCTGAAGCTTTCTTT
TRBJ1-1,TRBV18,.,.,CASSPQVADTEAFF,TGTGCCAGCTCACCACAGGTCGCGGACACTGAAGCTTTCTTT
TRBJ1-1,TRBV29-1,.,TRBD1,CSVAQGRAEAFF,TGCAGCGTAGCACAGGGGCGGGCCGAAGCTTTCTTT
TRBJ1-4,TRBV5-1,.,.,CASSSGEWDEKLFF,TGCGCCAGCAGCTCGGGGGAGTGGGATGAAAAACTGTTTTTT
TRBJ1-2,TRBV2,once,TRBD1,CASSEDSGGGYTF,TGTGCCAGCAGTGAAGATTCAGGGGGTGGCTACACCTTC
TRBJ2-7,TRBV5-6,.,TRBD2,CASSPPGGAQNEQYF,TGTGCCAGCAGCCCACCCGGGGGGGCCCAAAACGAGCAGTACTTC
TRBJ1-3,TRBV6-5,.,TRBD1,CASAPGQGLGNTIYF,TGTGCCAGCGCCCCGGGACAGGGGTTAGGAAACACCATATATTTT
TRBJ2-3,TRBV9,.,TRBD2,CASSGEPSGGYTDTQYF,TGTGCCAGCAGCGGCGAACCTAGCGGGGGGTACACAGATACGCAGTATTTT
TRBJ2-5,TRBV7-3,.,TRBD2,CASSRVAGVQETQYF,TGTGCCAGCAGCCGGGTAGCGGGGGTCCAAGAGACCCAGTACTTC
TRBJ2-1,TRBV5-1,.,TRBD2,CASSGGSRQGEQFF,TGCGCCAGCAGCGGCGGGAGTCGGCAGGGTGAGCAGTTCTTC
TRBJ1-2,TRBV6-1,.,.,CASSEAVRGDNYGYTF,TGTGCCAGCAGTGAAGCGGTGAGAGGTGATAACTATGGCTACACCTTC
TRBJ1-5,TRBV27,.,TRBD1,CASSLTTGVRQPQHF,TGTGCCAGCAGTTTGACCACAGGGGTGAGACAGCCCCAGCATTTT
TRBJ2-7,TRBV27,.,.,CASSSAYEQYF,TGTGCCAGCAGTTCGGCCTACGAGCAGTACTTC
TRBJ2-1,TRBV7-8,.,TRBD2,CASSRWTRTTDNEQFF,TGTGCCAGCAGCAGATGGACTAGAACGACCGACAATGAGCAGTTCTTC
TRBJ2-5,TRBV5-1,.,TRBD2,CASTPGGAGETQYF,TGCGCCAGCACCCCCGGGGGGGCGGGTGAGACCCAGTACTTC
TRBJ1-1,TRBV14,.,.,CASSLGPAEAFF,TGTGCCAGCAGCCTGGGGCCAGCTGAAGCTTTCTTT
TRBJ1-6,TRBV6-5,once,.,CASSGAGNSPLHF,TGTGCCAGCTCCGGGGCGGGAAATTCACCCCTCCACTTT
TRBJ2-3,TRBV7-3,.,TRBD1,CASSSQGGGDTQYF,TGTGCCAGCAGCTCACAGGGGGGCGGAGATACGCAGTATTTT
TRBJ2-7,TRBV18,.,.,CASSDSTYEQYF,TGTGCCAGCTCAGACAGTACCTACGAGCAGTACTTC
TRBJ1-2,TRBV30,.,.,CAWTYSGPLIGYTF,TGTGCCTGGACCTACAGCGGGCCACTCATTGGCTACACCTTC
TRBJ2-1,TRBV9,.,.,CASSVEVRGLDNEQFF,TGTGCCAGCAGCGTAGAAGTACGAGGGTTGGACAATGAGCAGTTCTTC
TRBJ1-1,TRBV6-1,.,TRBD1,CASSEFGTGGRAFF,TGTGCCAGCAGTGAATTCGGGACAGGGGGTCGAGCTTTCTTT
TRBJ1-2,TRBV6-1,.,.,CASSDRVHYGYTF,TGTGCCAGCAGTGACAGGGTTCACTATGGCTACACCTTC
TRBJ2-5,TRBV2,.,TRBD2,CASELAGVQETQYF,TGTGCCAGCGAGCTAGCGGGCGTCCAAGAGACCCAGTACTTC
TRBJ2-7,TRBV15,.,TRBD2,CATSRGATGLARYSYEQYF,TGTGCCACCAGCAGAGGAGCCACCGGACTAGCGCGTTACTCCTACGAGCAGTACTTC
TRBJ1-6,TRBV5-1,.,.,CASSLDNYNSPLHF,TGCGCCAGCAGCTTGGACAACTATAATTCACCCCTCCACTTT
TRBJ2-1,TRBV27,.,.,CASSLSGVREQFF,TGTGCCAGCAGTTTATCAGGGGTAAGGGAGCAGTTCTTC
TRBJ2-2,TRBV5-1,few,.,CASSYTTNTGELFF,TGCGCCAGCAGCTACACTACGAACACCGGGGAGCTGTTTTTT
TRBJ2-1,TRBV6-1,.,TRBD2,CASGPTSGGNNEQFF,TGTGCCAGCGGACCGACTAGCGGGGGGAACAATGAGCAGTTCTTC
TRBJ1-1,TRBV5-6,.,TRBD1,CASSMTGVNTEAFF,TGTGCCAGCAGCATGACAGGGGTGAACACTGAAGCTTTCTTT
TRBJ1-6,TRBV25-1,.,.,CASSDGGDSYNSPLHF,TGTGCCAGCAGTGATGGGGGGGACTCCTATAATTCACCCCTCCACTTT
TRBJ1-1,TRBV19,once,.,CASSIDPLGGNTEAFF,TGTGCCAGTAGTATAGACCCCTTGGGGGGGAACACTGAAGCTTTCTTT
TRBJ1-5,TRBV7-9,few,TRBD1,CASSLVERGRLIYQPQHF,TGTGCCAGCAGCTTAGTTGAAAGGGGGCGCCTAATCTATCAGCCCCAGCATTTT
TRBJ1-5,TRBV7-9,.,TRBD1,CASSTTGDQPQHF,TGTGCCAGCAGCACTACAGGGGATCAGCCCCAGCATTTT
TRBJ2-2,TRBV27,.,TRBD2,CASSLSIIAGAVTGELFF,TGTGCCAGCAGTTTATCGATAATAGCGGGGGCGGTCACCGGGGAGCTGTTTTTT
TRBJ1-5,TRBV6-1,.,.,CASAPGSYQPQHF,TGTGCCAGCGCCCCAGGTTCTTATCAGCCCCAGCATTTT
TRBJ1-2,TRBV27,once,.,CASSPHQTERGYTF,TGTGCCAGCAGCCCACATCAGACAGAACGGGGCTACACCTTC
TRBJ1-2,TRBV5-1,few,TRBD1,CASAQQTGGIDYGYTF,TGCGCCAGCGCCCAACAGACAGGGGGCATAGACTATGGCTACACCTTC
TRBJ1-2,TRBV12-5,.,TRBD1,CASGLGTGIDGYTF,TGTGCTAGTGGTTTGGGGACAGGGATTGATGGCTACACCTTC
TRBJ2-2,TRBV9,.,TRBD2,CASSVVGGTSPAGELFF,TGTGCCAGCAGCGTAGTTGGTGGGACTAGTCCGGCCGGGGAGCTGTTTTTT
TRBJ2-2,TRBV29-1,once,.,CSVGEQGRARGGELFF,TGCAGCGTTGGGGAACAGGGAAGGGCCCGGGGCGGGGAGCTGTTTTTT
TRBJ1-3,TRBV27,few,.,CASSLSTGSGNTIYF,TGTGCCAGCAGTTTATCGACAGGATCTGGAAACACCATATATTTT
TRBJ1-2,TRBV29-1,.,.,CSVGRGYGYTF,TGCAGCGTTGGTCGCGGCTATGGCTACACCTTC
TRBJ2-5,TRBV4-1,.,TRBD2,CASSRPGLEKETQYF,TGCGCCAGCAGCCGCCCGGGACTAGAAAAAGAGACCCAGTACTTC
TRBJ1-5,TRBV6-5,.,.,CASSYSGREGQPQHF,TGTGCCAGCAGTTACTCGGGCAGGGAAGGTCAGCCCCAGCATTTT
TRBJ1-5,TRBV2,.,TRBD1,CASTQGAEQPQHF,TGTGCCAGCACGCAGGGGGCAGAACAGCCCCAGCATTTT
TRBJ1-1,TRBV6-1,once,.,CASSESLGGTPEAFF,TGTGCCAGCAGTGAATCCTTGGGAGGGACGCCTGAAGCTTTCTTT
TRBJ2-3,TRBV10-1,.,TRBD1,CASSPGQSGLGTQYF,TGCGCCAGCAGTCCGGGACAGTCTGGCTTAGGTACGCAGTATTTT
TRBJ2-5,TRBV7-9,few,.,CASSLYWQETQYF,TGTGCCAGCAGCTTATACTGGCAAGAGACCCAGTACTTC
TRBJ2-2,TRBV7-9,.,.,CASSLAWHIGELFF,TGTGCCAGCAGCTTAGCTTGGCACATCGGGGAGCTGTTTTTT
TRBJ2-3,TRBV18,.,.,CASSPPPGVVTDTQYF,TGTGCCAGCTCACCACCCCCAGGGGTGGTCACAGATACGCAGTATTTT
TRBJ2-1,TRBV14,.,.,CASSPEGLTYNEQFF,TGTGCCAGCAGCCCGGAGGGGCTAACCTACAATGAGCAGTTCTTC
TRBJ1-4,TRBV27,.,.,CASSLTPPRGGEKLFF,TGTGCCAGCAGTTTAACTCCCCCACGGGGTGGCGAAAAACTGTTTTTT
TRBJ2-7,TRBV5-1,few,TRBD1,CASRTGTGGFEQYF,TGCGCCAGCAGGACCGGGACAGGGGGTTTCGAGCAGTACTTC
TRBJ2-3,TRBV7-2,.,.,CASSQSQSDTQYF,TGTGCCAGCAGCCAATCACAGTCAGATACGCAGTATTTT